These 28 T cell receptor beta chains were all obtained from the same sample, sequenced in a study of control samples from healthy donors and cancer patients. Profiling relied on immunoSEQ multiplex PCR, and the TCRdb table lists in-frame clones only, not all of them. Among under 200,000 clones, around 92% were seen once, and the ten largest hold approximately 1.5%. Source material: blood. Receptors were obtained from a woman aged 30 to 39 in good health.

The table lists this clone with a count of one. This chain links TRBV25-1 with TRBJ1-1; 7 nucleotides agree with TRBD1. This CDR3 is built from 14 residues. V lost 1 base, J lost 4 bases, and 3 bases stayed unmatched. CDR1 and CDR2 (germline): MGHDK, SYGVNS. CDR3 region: CASSELGTVTEAFF. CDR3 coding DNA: TGTGCCAGCAGTGAATTGGGGACAGTCACTGAAGCTTTCTTT.

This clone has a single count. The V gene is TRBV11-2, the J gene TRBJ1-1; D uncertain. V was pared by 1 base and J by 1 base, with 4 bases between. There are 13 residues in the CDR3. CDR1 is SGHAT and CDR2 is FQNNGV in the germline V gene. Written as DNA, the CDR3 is TGTGCCAGCAGCTTAGGGTGGAACACTGAAGCTTTCTTT. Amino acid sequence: CASSLGWNTEAFF.

The CDR3 region has the DNA TGTGCCAGCAGCTTCGCGGTTTCCCATGGCTACACCTTC. It specifies CASSFAVSHGYTF. This chain joins TRBV5-4 and TRBJ1-2; the D is unclear. Between the trimmed V and J ends, which lost 2 bases and 6 bases, there was a span of 11 bases. Germline-derived CDR1 and CDR2 are SGHNT and YYREEE (reference sequence). CDR3 length: 13 amino acids.

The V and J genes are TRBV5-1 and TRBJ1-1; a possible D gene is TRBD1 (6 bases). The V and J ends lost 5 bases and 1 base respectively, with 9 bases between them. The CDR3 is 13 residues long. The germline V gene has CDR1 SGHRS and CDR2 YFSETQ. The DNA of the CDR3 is TGCGCCAGCAGACAGGGAAAGAACACTGAAGCTTTCTTT. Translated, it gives CASRQGKNTEAFF.

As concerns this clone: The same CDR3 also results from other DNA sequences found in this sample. Here the CDR3 reads CASRRGSGNEQFF. The CDR3 nucleotides are TGTGCCAGCAGGCGCGGGAGCGGCAATGAGCAGTTCTTC. V gene TRBV6-5 combines with J gene TRBJ2-1; the match to TRBD2 covers 7 bases. Trimming removed 6 bases from V and 6 bases from J; junction bases left unmatched: 5. The length of the CDR3 is 13 residues. The germline CDR1 and CDR2 sequences are MNHEY and SVGAGI.

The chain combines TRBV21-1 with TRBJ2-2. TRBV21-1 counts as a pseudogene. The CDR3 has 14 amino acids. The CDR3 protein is CASSRDDLNGELFF. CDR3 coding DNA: TGTGCCAGCAGCAGGGACGATCTCAACGGGGAGCTGTTTTTT.

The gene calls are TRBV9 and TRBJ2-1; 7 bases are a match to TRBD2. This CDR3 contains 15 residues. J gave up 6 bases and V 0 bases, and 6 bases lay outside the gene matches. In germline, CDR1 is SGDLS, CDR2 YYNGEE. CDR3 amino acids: CASSVDLAAINEQFF. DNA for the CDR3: TGTGCCAGCAGCGTAGATCTAGCGGCAATCAATGAGCAGTTCTTC.

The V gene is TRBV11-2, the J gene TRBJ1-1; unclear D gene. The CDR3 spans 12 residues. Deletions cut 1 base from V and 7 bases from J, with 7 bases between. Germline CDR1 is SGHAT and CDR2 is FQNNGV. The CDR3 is CASSLVRVEAFF. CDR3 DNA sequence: TGTGCCAGCAGCTTAGTTCGGGTTGAAGCTTTCTTT.

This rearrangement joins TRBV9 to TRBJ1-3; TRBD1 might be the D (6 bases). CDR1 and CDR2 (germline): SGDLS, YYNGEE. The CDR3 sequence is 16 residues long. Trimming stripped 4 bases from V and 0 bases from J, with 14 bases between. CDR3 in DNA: TGTGCCAGCAGCCCCACCGGGACACTCTCTGGAAACACCATATATTTT. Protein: CASSPTGTLSGNTIYF.

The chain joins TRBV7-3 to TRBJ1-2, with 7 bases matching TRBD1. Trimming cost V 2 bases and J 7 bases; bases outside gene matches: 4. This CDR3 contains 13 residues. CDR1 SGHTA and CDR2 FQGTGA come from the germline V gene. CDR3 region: CASSLGGGPGYTF. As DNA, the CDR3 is TGTGCCAGCAGCTTAGGAGGGGGCCCTGGCTACACCTTC.

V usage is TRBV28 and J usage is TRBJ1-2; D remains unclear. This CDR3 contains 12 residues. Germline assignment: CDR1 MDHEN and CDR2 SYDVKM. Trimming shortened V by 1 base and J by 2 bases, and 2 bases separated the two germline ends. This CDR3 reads CASSLSNYGYTF. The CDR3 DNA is TGTGCCAGCAGTTTATCGAACTATGGCTACACCTTC.

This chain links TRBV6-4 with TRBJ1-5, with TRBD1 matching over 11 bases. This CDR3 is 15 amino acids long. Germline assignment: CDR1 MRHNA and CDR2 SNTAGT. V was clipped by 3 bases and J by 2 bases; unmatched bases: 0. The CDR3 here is CASSEGQGGNQPQHF. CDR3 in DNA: TGTGCCAGCAGTGAGGGACAGGGGGGCAATCAGCCCCAGCATTTT.

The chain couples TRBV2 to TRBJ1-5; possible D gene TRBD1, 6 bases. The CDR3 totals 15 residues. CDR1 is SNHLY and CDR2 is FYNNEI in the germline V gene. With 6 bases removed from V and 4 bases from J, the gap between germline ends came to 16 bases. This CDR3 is CASSEWTALNQPQHF. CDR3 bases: TGTGCCAGCAGCGAATGGACAGCCTTAAATCAGCCCCAGCATTTT.

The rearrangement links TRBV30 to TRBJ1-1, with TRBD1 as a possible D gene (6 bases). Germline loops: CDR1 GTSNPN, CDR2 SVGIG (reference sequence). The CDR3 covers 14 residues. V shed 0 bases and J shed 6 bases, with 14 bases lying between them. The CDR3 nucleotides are TGTGCCTGGAGTGTGTCGGGGGCGCGGGCTGAAGCTTTCTTT. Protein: CAWSVSGARAEAFF.

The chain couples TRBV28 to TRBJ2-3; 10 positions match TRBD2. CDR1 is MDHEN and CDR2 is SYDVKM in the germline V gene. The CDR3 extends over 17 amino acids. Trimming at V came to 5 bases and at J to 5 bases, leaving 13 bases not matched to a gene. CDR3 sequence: CASSLGLAANGVDTQYF. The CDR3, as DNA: TGTGCCAGCAGTCTCGGACTAGCGGCAAACGGGGTAGATACGCAGTATTTT.

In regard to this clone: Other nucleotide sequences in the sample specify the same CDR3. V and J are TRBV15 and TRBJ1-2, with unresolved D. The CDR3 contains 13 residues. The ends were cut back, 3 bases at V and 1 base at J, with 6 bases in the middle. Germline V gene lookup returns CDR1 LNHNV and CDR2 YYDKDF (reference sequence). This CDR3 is CATSRDGNYGYTF. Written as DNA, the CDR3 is TGTGCCACCAGCAGGGACGGTAACTATGGCTACACCTTC. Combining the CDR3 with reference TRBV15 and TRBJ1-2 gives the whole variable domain DAMVIQNPRYQVTQFGKPVTLSCSQTLNHNVMYWYQQKSSQAPKLLFHYYDKDFNNEADTPDNFQSRRPNTSFCFLDIRSPGLGDTAMYLCATSRDGNYGYTFGSGTRLTVV.

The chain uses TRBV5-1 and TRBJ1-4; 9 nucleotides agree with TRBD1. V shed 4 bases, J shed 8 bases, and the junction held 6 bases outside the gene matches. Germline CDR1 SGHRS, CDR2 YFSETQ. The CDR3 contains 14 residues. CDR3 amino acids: CASSPDRGGEKLFF. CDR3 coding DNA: TGCGCCAGCAGCCCGGACAGGGGAGGAGAAAAACTGTTTTTT.

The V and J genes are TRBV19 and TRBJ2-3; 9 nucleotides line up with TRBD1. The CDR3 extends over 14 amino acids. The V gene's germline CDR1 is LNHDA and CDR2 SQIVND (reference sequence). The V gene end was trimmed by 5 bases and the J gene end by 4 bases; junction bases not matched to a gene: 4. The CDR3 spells CASSGQGSPDTQYF. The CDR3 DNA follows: TGTGCCAGTAGTGGACAGGGGAGTCCAGATACGCAGTATTTT. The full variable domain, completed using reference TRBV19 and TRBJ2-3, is DGGITQSPKYLFRKEGQNVTLSCEQNLNHDAMYWYRQDPGQGLRLIYYSQIVNDFQKGDIAEGYSVSREKKESFPLTVTSAQKNPTAFYLCASSGQGSPDTQYFGPGTRLTVL.

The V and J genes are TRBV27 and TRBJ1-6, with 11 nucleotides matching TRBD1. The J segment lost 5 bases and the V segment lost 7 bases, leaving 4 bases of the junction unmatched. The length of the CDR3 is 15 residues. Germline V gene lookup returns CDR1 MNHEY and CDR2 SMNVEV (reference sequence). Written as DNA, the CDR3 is TGTGCCAGCACGGACAGGGGGCGCAATAATTCACCCCTCCACTTT. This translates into CASTDRGRNNSPLHF.

The CDR3 here is CASSQPRDSYNSPLHF. The CDR3 DNA reads TGCGCCAGCAGCCAACCCCGGGACTCCTATAATTCACCCCTCCACTTT. This sequence joins TRBV4-1 and TRBJ1-6; D uncertain. Germline-derived CDR1 and CDR2 are MGHRA and YSYEKL. Trimming pared 2 bases from V and 0 bases from J, leaving 8 bases between. This CDR3 contains 16 residues.

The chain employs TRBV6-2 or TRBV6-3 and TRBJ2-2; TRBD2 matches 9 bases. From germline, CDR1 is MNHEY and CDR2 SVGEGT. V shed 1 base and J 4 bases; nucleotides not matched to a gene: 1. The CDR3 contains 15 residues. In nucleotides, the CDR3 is TGTGCCAGCAGTTACTATAGCGGGAGCACCGGGGAGCTGTTTTTT. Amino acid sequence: CASSYYSGSTGELFF.

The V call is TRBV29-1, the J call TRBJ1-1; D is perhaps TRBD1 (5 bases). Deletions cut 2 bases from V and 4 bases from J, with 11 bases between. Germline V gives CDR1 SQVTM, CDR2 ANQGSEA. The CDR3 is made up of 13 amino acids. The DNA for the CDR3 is TGCAGCGTTGAATCGCCAGGGTCCACTGAAGCTTTCTTT. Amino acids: CSVESPGSTEAFF.

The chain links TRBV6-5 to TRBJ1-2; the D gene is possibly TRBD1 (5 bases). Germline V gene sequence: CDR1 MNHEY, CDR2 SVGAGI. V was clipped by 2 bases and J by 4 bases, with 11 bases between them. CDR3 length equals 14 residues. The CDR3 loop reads CASSYGLTGYGYTF. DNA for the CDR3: TGTGCCAGCAGTTACGGGTTAACAGGCTATGGCTACACCTTC.

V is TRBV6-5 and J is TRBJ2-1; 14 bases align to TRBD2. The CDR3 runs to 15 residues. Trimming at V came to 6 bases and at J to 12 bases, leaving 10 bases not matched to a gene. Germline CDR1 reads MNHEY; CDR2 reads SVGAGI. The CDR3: CASRPGTSGSWGQFF. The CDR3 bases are TGTGCCAGCAGACCCGGGACTAGCGGGAGTTGGGGGCAGTTCTTC.

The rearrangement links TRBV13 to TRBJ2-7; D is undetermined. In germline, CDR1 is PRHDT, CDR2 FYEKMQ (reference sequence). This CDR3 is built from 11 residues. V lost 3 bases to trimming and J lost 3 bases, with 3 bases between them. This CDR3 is CASSFHYEQYF. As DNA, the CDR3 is TGTGCCAGCAGCTTCCACTACGAGCAGTACTTC. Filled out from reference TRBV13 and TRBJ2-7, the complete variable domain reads AAGVIQSPRHLIKEKRETATLKCYPIPRHDTVYWYQQGPGQDPQFLISFYEKMQSDKGSIPDRFSAQQFSDYHSELNMSSLELGDSALYFCASSFHYEQYFGPGTRLTVT.

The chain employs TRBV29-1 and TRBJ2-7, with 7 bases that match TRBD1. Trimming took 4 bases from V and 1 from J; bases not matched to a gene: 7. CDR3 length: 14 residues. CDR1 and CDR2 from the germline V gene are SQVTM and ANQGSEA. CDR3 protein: CSVGPRQGSYEQYF. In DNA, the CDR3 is TGCAGCGTTGGCCCGCGACAGGGATCCTACGAGCAGTACTTC.

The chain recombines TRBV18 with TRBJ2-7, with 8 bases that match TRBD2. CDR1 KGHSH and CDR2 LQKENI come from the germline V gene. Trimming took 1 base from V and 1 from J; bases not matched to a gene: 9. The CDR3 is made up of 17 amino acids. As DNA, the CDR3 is TGTGCCAGCTCACCACGCTCCGGGACTAGAAGTTCCTACGAGCAGTACTTC. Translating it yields CASSPRSGTRSSYEQYF.

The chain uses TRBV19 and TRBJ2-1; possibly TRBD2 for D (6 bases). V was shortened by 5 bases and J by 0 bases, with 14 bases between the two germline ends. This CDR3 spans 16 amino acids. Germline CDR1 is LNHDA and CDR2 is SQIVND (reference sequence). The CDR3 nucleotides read TGTGCCAGTAGTTCATCCGGGACTGGCTCCTACAATGAGCAGTTCTTC. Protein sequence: CASSSSGTGSYNEQFF. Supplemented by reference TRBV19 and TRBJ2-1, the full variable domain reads DGGITQSPKYLFRKEGQNVTLSCEQNLNHDAMYWYRQDPGQGLRLIYYSQIVNDFQKGDIAEGYSVSREKKESFPLTVTSAQKNPTAFYLCASSSSGTGSYNEQFFGPGTRLTVL.